This T cell receptor (beta chain) was sequenced for a study of blood T cell repertoires in COVID-19. The method was immunoSEQ multiplex PCR; TCRdb's version includes in-frame clones alone and lacks a portion of them. The sample holds around 130,000 clones, about 82% seen once. Trimming removed 1 base from V and 8 bases from J; junction bases left unmatched: 6. The germline V gene encodes CDR1 SQVTM and CDR2 ANQGSEA. This CDR3 comprises 13 residues. V and J are TRBV29-1 and TRBJ1-2, with TRBD1 identical over 8 bases. This TCR came from a man aged 45-60 years with acute or convalescent COVID-19. The sample was peripheral blood. For the CDR3, the DNA is TGCAGCGTTGAAGCCTCGGACAGGGACGGCTACACCTTC. Its protein is CSVEASDRDGYTF.